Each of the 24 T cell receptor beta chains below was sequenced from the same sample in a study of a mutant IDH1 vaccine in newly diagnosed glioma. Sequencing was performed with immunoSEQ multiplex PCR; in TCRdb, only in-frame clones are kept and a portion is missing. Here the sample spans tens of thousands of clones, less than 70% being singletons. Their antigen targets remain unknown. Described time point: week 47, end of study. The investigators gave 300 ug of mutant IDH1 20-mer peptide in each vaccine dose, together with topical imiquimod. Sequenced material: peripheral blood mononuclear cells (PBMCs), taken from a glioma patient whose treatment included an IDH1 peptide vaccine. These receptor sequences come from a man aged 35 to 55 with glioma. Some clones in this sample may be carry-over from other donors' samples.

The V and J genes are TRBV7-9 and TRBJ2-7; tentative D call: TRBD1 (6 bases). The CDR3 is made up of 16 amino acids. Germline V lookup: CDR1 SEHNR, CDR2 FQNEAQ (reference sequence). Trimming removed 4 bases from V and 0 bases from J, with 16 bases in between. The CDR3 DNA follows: TGTGCCAGCAGCTCGGGCCCGGGACAAATCTCCTACGAGCAGTACTTC. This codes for CASSSGPGQISYEQYF. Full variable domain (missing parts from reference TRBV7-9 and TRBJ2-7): DTGVSQNPRHKITKRGQNVTFRCDPISEHNRLYWYRQTLGQGPEFLTYFQNEAQLEKSRLLSDRFSAERPKGSFSTLEIQRTEQGDSAMYLCASSSGPGQISYEQYFGPGTRLTVT.

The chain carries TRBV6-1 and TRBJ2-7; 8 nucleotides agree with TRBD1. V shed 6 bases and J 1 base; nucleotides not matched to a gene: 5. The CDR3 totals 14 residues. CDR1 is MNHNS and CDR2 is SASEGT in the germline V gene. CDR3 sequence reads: CASRGTGASYEQYF. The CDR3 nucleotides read TGTGCCAGCAGAGGGACAGGCGCATCCTACGAGCAGTACTTC.

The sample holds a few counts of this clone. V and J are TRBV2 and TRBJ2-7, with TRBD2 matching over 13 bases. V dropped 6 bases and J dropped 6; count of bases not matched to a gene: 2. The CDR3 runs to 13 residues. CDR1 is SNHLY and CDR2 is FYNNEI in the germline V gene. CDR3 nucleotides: TGTGCCAGCAGCGGACTAGCGGGGGTCGAGCAGTACTTC. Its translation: CASSGLAGVEQYF.

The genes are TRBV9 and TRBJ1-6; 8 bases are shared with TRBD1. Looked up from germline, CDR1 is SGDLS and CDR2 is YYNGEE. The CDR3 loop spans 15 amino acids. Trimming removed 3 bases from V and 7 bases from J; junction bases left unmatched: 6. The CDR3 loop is CASSGQGSPNSPLHF. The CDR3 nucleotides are TGTGCCAGCAGCGGACAGGGGAGTCCCAATTCACCCCTCCACTTT.

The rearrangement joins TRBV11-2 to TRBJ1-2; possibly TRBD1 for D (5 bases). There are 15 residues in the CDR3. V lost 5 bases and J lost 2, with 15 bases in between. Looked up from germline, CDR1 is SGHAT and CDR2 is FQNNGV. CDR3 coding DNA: TGTGCCAGCAGCCCCAACCCGAAGGGGAACTATGGCTACACCTTC. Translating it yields CASSPNPKGNYGYTF. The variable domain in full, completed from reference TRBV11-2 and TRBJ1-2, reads EAGVAQSPRYKIIEKRQSVAFWCNPISGHATLYWYQQILGQGPKLLIQFQNNGVVDDSQLPKDRFSAERLKGVDSTLKIQPAKLEDSAVYLCASSPNPKGNYGYTFGSGTRLTVV.

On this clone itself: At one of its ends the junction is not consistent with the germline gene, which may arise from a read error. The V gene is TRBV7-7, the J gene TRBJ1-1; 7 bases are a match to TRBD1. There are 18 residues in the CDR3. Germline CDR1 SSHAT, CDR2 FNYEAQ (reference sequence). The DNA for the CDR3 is TGTGCTAGCAGCTCACCCTCGGGAAGGGGGCTTTCGGACACTGAAGCTTTCTTT. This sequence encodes CASSSPSGRGLSDTEAFF.

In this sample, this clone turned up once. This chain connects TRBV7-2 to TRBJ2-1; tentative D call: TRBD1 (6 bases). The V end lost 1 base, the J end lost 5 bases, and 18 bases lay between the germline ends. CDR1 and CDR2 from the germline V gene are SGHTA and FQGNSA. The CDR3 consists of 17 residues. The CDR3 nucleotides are TGTGCCAGCAGCTTAGTCCTGGACAGCGGAGTCGACAATGAGCAGTTCTTC. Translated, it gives CASSLVLDSGVDNEQFF.

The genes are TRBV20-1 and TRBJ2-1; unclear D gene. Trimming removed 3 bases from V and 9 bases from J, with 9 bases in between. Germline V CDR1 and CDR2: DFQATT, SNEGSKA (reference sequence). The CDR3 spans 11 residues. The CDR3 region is CSASWGTEQFF. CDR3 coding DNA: TGCAGTGCTAGTTGGGGTACTGAGCAGTTCTTC.

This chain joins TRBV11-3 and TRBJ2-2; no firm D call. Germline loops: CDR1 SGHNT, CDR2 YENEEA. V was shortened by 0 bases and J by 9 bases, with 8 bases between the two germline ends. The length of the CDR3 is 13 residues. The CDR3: CASSLEVDRELFF. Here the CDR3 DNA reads TGTGCCAGCAGCTTAGAGGTGGACCGGGAGCTGTTTTTT. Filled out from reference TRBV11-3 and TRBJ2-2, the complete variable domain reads EAGVVQSPRYKIIEKKQPVAFWCNPISGHNTLYWYLQNLGQGPELLIRYENEEAVDDSQLPKDRFSAERLKGVDSTLKIQPAELGDSAVYLCASSLEVDRELFFGEGSRLTVL.

The CDR3 spells CASTSGTGFIGTEAFF. In DNA form, the CDR3 reads TGTGCCAGTACCTCCGGGACAGGGTTTATTGGCACTGAAGCTTTCTTT. The rearrangement joins TRBV19 to TRBJ1-1; TRBD1 agrees at 9 bases. V shed 7 bases and J 4 bases; nucleotides not matched to a gene: 13. The CDR3 has 16 amino acids. Germline loops: CDR1 LNHDA, CDR2 SQIVND (reference sequence). The full variable domain, with the rest looked up from reference TRBV19 and TRBJ1-1, is DGGITQSPKYLFRKEGQNVTLSCEQNLNHDAMYWYRQDPGQGLRLIYYSQIVNDFQKGDIAEGYSVSREKKESFPLTVTSAQKNPTAFYLCASTSGTGFIGTEAFFGQGTRLTVV.

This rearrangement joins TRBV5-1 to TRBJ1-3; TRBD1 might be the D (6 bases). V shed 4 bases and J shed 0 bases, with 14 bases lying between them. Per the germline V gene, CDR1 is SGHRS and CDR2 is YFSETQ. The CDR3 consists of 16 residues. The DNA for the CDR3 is TGCGCCAGCAGCGCCGGGACACAATACTCTGGAAACACCATATATTTT. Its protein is CASSAGTQYSGNTIYF.

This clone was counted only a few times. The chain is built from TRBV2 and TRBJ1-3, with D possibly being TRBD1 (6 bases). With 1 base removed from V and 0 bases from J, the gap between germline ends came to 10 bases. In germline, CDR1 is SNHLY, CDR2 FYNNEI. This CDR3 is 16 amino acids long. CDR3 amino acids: CASSEVGQGSGNTIYF. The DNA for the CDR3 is TGTGCCAGCAGTGAAGTGGGACAAGGCTCTGGAAACACCATATATTTT.

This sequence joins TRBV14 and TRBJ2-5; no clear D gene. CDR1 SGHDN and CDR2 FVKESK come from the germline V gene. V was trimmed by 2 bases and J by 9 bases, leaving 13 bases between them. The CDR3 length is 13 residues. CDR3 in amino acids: CASSQMSAGAQYF. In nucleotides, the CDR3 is TGTGCCAGCAGCCAAATGAGCGCTGGGGCCCAGTACTTC.

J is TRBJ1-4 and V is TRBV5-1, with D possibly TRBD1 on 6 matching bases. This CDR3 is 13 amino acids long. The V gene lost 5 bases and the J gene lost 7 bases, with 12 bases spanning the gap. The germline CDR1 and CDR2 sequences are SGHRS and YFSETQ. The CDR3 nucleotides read TGCGCCAGCAGACCCGACAGGAGTGAAAAACTGTTTTTT. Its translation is CASRPDRSEKLFF.

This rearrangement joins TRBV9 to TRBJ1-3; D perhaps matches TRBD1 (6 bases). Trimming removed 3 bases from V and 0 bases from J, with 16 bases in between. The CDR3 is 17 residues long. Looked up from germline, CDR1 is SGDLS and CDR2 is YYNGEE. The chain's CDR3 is CASSAHAGHNSGNTIYF. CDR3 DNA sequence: TGTGCCAGCAGCGCCCATGCGGGACATAACTCTGGAAACACCATATATTTT.

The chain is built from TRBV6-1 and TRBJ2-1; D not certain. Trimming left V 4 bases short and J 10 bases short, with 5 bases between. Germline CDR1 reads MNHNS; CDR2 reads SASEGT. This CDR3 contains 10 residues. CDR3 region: CASSVREQFF. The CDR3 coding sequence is TGTGCCAGCAGTGTCAGGGAGCAGTTCTTC.

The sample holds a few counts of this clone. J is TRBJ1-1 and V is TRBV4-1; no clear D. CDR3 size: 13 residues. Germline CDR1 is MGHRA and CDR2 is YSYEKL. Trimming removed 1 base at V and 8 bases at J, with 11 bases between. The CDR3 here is CASSQGTEREAFF. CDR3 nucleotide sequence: TGCGCCAGCAGCCAAGGGACGGAACGAGAAGCTTTCTTT.

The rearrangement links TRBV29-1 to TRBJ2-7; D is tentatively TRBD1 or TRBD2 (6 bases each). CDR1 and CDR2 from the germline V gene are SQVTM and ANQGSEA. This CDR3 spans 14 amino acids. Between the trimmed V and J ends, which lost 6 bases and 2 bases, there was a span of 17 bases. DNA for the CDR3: TGCAGCGTGGTCCGGGGGCCGGGGACCTACGAGCAGTACTTC. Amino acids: CSVVRGPGTYEQYF.

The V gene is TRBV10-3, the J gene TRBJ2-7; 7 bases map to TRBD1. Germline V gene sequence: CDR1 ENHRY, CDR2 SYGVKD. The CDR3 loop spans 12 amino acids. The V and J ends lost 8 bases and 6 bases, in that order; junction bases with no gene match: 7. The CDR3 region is CAIPQGSFEQYF. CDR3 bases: TGTGCCATCCCACAGGGGTCTTTCGAGCAGTACTTC.

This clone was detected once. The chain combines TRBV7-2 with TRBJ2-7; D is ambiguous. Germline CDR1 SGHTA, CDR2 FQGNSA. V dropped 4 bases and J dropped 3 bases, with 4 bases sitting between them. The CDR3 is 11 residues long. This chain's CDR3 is CASSSYYEQYF. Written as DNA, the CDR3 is TGTGCCAGCAGCTCCTACTACGAGCAGTACTTC.

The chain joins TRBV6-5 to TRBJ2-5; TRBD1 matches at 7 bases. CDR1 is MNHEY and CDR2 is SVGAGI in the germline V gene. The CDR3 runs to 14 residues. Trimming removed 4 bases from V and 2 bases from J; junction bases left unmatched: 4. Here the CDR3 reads CASSWDSDQETQYF. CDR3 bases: TGTGCCAGCAGTTGGGACAGTGATCAAGAGACCCAGTACTTC.

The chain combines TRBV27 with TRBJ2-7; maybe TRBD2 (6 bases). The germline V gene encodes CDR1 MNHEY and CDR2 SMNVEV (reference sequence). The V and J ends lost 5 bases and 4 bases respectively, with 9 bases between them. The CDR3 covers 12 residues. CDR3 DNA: TGTGCCAGCAGTGCGACTAGTTACGAGCAGTACTTC. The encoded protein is CASSATSYEQYF.

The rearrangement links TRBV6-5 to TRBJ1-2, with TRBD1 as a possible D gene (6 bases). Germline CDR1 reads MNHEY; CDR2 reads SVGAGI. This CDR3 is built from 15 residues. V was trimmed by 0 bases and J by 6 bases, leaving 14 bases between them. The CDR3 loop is CASSYSGRGPNGYTF. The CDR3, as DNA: TGTGCCAGCAGTTACTCAGGCAGGGGCCCTAATGGCTACACCTTC.

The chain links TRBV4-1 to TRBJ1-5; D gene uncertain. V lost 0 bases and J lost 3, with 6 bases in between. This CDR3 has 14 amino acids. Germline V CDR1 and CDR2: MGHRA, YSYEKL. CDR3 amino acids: CASSQDTPNQPQHF. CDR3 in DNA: TGCGCCAGCAGCCAAGATACCCCCAATCAGCCCCAGCATTTT.